This note documents a single T cell receptor beta chain sequence. The assay was immunoSEQ multiplex PCR, and TCRdb's table has in-frame clones only and misses some. This sample yields around 56,000 clones, of which 75% to 95% are seen a single time; 2.2% belongs to the top ten. V trimming: 0 bases; J trimming: 2 bases; junction bases outside the gene matches: 2. CDR1 is MRHNA, CDR2 SNTAGT, per germline. CDR3 length: 16 amino acids. This sample was taken from a study of T cell changes during pregnancy in multiple sclerosis. This sample comprised peripheral blood, obtained in the first trimester of pregnancy. This TCR was recovered from a female donor in good health, enrolled as a control in a pregnancy study. The J gene is TRBJ2-3, the V gene TRBV6-4; 10 bases map to TRBD2. Here the CDR3 DNA reads TGTGCCAGCAGTGACTCTGGACTAGCGGACACAGATACGCAGTATTTT. This sequence encodes CASSDSGLADTDTQYF.